A single sample gave rise to the 27 T cell receptor beta chains below, sequenced in a study of regulatory T cells in long-lasting Graves disease. TCR beta libraries were built with iRepertoire HTBI primers and Arm-PCR of CDR3 regions. MiXCR, run by TCRdb on the multiplex PCR reads, gives a single entry per CDR3 protein. The sample contains about half a million distinct CDR3 sequences, around 12% of which appear only once. Time point specified: newly diagnosed GD, antithyroid drugs for less than 3 months. The TCR library was made from RNA that had been extracted from PBMCs in TRIzol. These same records also appear under a second study, on T cells in Graves' hyperthyroidism and ophthalmopathy.

The material sequenced was peripheral blood mononuclear cells (PBMCs), taken at new diagnosis, from a patient treated with antithyroid drugs. These receptors originate from a woman in her 30s with Graves disease.

This clonotype appeared many times. The rearrangement links TRBV20-1 to TRBJ1-2; D is unresolved. CDR1 is DFQATT and CDR2 is SNEGSKA in the germline V gene (reference sequence). The CDR3 contains 10 residues. Trimming stripped 5 bases from V and 0 bases from J, with 1 base between. CDR3 protein: CSAANYGYTF. The CDR3 nucleotides read TGCAGTGCTGCTAACTATGGCTACACCTTC.

This clonotype has more than one count but fewer than ten. This chain joins TRBV14 and TRBJ1-1, with D possibly TRBD1 on 5 matching bases. CDR1 is SGHDN and CDR2 is FVKESK in the germline V gene. With 0 bases removed from V and 11 bases from J, the gap between germline ends came to 25 bases. The CDR3 is 17 residues long. The CDR3 here is CASSQDFEVWRRDGAFF. DNA of the CDR3: TGTGCCAGCAGCCAAGATTTTGAGGTATGGAGGCGGGACGGTGCTTTCTTT.

This clonotype showed up many times. The rearrangement uses TRBV11-2 and TRBJ2-3, with 11 bases lining up with TRBD2. CDR1 and CDR2 (germline): SGHAT, FQNNGV. V was clipped by 0 bases and J by 2 bases; unmatched bases: 7. The CDR3 is 18 residues long. The CDR3 is CASSLEGLAADLTDTQYF. The CDR3 DNA reads as TGTGCCAGCAGCTTAGAGGGACTAGCGGCAGATCTCACAGATACGCAGTATTTT.

This clonotype was recorded at least ten times. This chain uses TRBV7-8 with TRBJ2-1; D perhaps matches TRBD1 (5 bases). The V end lost 4 bases, the J end lost 8 bases, and 15 bases lay between the germline ends. The length of the CDR3 is 14 residues. Germline V CDR1 and CDR2: SGHVS, FQNEAQ. CDR3 protein: CASSSPQGTHEQFF. As DNA, the CDR3 is TGTGCCAGCAGCTCCCCTCAGGGAACACATGAGCAGTTCTTC.

This clonotype was picked up many times. The chain is built from TRBV15 and TRBJ2-1; no definite D call. The CDR3 loop spans 12 amino acids. Germline CDR1 reads LNHNV; CDR2 reads YYDKDF (reference sequence). Trimming took off 5 bases at V and 3 bases at J, with 5 bases between the two ends. CDR3 in amino acids: CATSPGYNEQFF. DNA of the CDR3: TGTGCCACCAGCCCAGGCTACAATGAGCAGTTCTTC.

The V gene is TRBV3-1, the J gene TRBJ2-1; 7 positions agree with TRBD1. The germline V gene encodes CDR1 LGHDT and CDR2 YNNKEL (reference sequence). The CDR3 runs 13 residues. V lost 3 bases, J lost 7 bases, and 3 bases stayed unmatched. CDR3 sequence reads: CASSHRGWNEQFF. Written as DNA, the CDR3 is TGTGCCAGCAGCCACAGGGGGTGGAATGAGCAGTTCTTC.

A word on this clonotype: This could be a read error, since a much larger clone is one nucleotide away. This chain connects TRBV18 to TRBJ2-7, with no clear D. Trimming stripped 3 bases from V and 3 bases from J, with 12 bases between. CDR1 is KGHSH and CDR2 is LQKENI in the germline V gene. The CDR3 runs 14 residues. The CDR3 nucleotides are TGTGCCAGCTCACCTGCTGCTAGTGTCTACGAGCAGTACGTC. The encoded protein is CASSPAASVYEQYV.

This clonotype was recorded many times. V usage is TRBV2 and J usage is TRBJ1-1; a weak D match, TRBD1 (6 bases). This CDR3 has 14 amino acids. Germline-derived CDR1 and CDR2 are SNHLY and FYNNEI. V was shortened by 6 bases and J by 5 bases, with 16 bases between the two germline ends. The CDR3 loop reads CASRGVLGATEAFF. The DNA for the CDR3 is TGTGCCAGCAGGGGTGTTCTGGGGGCAACTGAAGCTTTCTTT.

The rearrangement joins TRBV10-3 to TRBJ2-7, with D perhaps matching TRBD1 or TRBD2 (5 bases each). The J call may be incorrect, as the DNA end agrees better with TRBJ2-1. Per germline, CDR1 ENHRY and CDR2 SYGVKD. CDR3 length: 20 amino acids. The CDR3 DNA is TGTGCCATCAGTGAGTCGCCGGGACGGTCAGCAAACGGCCCCTACAATGAGCAGTTCTTC. Translation gives CAISESPGRSANGPYNEQFF.

This clonotype was observed at least ten times. The chain couples TRBV18 to TRBJ2-2; no clear D gene. Germline-derived CDR1 and CDR2 are KGHSH and LQKENI. This CDR3 region has 15 residues. Trimming took off 2 bases at V and 1 base at J, with 8 bases between the two ends. DNA of the CDR3: TGTGCCAGCTCACCAGGGGTATGGAACACCGGGGAGCTGTTTTTT. It translates to CASSPGVWNTGELFF.

In DNA, the CDR3 is TGTGCCAGCAGTTACTTGGGGGCTCAGCCCCAGCATTTT. This encodes CASSYLGAQPQHF. This chain uses TRBV6-5 with TRBJ1-5; the D gene is possibly TRBD1 (6 bases). V was cut by 1 base and J by 6 bases, with 7 bases left in between. The CDR3 has 13 amino acids. Germline CDR1 is MNHEY and CDR2 is SVGAGI.

This clonotype has a handful of counts. The rearrangement links TRBV18 to TRBJ2-7, with 12 bases aligning to TRBD2. Germline CDR1 reads KGHSH; CDR2 reads LQKENI. The junction had 3 bases not matched to a gene; V was cut back by 0 bases and J by 6 bases. CDR3 length: 15 amino acids. The CDR3 region has the DNA TGTGCCAGCTCACCACCGACTAGCGGGAGACTCGAGCAGTACTTC. Amino acid sequence: CASSPPTSGRLEQYF.

This clonotype has a count of ten or more. The chain joins TRBV2 to TRBJ2-2; TRBD1 matches at 10 bases. V dropped 6 bases and J dropped 6; count of bases not matched to a gene: 13. This CDR3 has 17 residues. Germline CDR1 reads SNHLY; CDR2 reads FYNNEI. CDR3 DNA: TGTGCCAGCAGCGAAAGTCCCGGGACAGGGGCAGCCGGGGAGCTGTTTTTT. Its translation is CASSESPGTGAAGELFF.

V usage is TRBV5-1 and J usage is TRBJ2-1, with TRBD2 as a possible D gene (5 bases). The germline V gene has CDR1 SGHRS and CDR2 YFSETQ. The CDR3 length is 18 residues. V dropped 3 bases and J dropped 0 bases, with 19 bases sitting between them. The CDR3 here is CASSSKRAVPSSYNEQFF. CDR3 nucleotide sequence: TGCGCCAGCAGCTCGAAGAGGGCAGTACCAAGCTCCTACAATGAGCAGTTCTTC.

CDR3 region: CASSLGALRQGNTEAFF. The CDR3 DNA reads TGCGCCAGCAGCTTGGGGGCTTTACGACAGGGGAACACTGAAGCTTTCTTT. The V call is TRBV5-1, the J call TRBJ1-1, with 7 bases identical to TRBD1. V lost 0 bases, J lost 1 base, and 9 bases stayed unmatched. This CDR3 contains 17 residues. Germline V gene sequence: CDR1 SGHRS, CDR2 YFSETQ.

The genes are TRBV6-1 and TRBJ1-5; no firm D call. CDR3 length: 13 residues. V lost 8 bases to trimming and J lost 5 bases, with 13 bases between them. Germline CDR1 is MNHNS and CDR2 is SASEGT. In nucleotides, the CDR3 is TGTGCCAGCCGGATGGCAGTGGATCAGCCCCAGCATTTT. Translated, it gives CASRMAVDQPQHF.

The V and J genes are TRBV9 and TRBJ2-4, with D maybe TRBD2 (5 bases). Germline values: CDR1 SGDLS, CDR2 YYNGEE. The CDR3 is made up of 11 amino acids. Trimming removed 6 bases from V and 11 bases from J, with 12 bases in between. The CDR3 loop reads CASNATGFQYF. The CDR3 DNA follows: TGTGCCAGCAACGCGACGGGATTTCAGTACTTC.

This clonotype has a count of ten or more. The genes are TRBV20-1 and TRBJ2-5; D unclear. The CDR3 is 11 amino acids. Germline V gene lookup returns CDR1 DFQATT and CDR2 SNEGSKA (reference sequence). Trimming took off 5 bases at V and 0 bases at J, with 4 bases between the two ends. This CDR3 reads CSAPHQETQYF. The CDR3 nucleotides read TGCAGTGCTCCCCACCAAGAGACCCAGTACTTC.

This clonotype was seen at least ten times. The CDR3 reads CACDRVGTTEAFF. The CDR3 nucleotides read TGTGCCTGTGACAGGGTTGGTACCACTGAAGCTTTCTTT. J is TRBJ1-1 and V is TRBV30; 7 nucleotides align to TRBD1. The CDR3 has 13 amino acids. Germline CDR1 GTSNPN, CDR2 SVGIG (reference sequence). Unmatched junction bases numbered 8, after V lost 6 bases and J lost 4 bases.

This clonotype has a count of ten or more. The V gene is TRBV13, the J gene TRBJ1-1; D unresolved. CDR3 size: 13 residues. Germline assignment: CDR1 PRHDT and CDR2 FYEKMQ (reference sequence). The germline V and J ends were trimmed by 0 bases and 6 bases, with 8 bases remaining between them. The DNA for the CDR3 is TGTGCCAGCAGCTTAGGCCGGAGGGCTGAAGCTTTCTTT. Translating gives CASSLGRRAEAFF.

This clonotype has at least ten counts. The gene calls are TRBV12-3 or TRBV12-4 and TRBJ1-2; possibly TRBD1 for D (6 bases). Trimming stripped 7 bases from V and 6 bases from J, with 18 bases between. This CDR3 has 14 residues. CDR3 residues: CASTSQGRDNGYTF. CDR3 DNA: TGTGCCAGCACTTCTCAGGGCAGGGACAATGGCTACACCTTC.

CDR3 sequence reads: CATGQEANTGELFF. CDR3 nucleotide sequence: TGTGCCACTGGACAGGAAGCGAACACCGGGGAGCTGTTTTTT. V usage is TRBV24-1 and J usage is TRBJ2-2, with 7 bases aligning to TRBD1. Germline V lookup: CDR1 KGHDR, CDR2 SFDVKD. The CDR3 is 14 residues long. V gave up 10 bases and J gave up 0 bases; unmatched junction bases: 4.

This clonotype was counted ten times or more. V is TRBV2 and J is TRBJ1-3, with 7 bases matching TRBD1. Per the germline V gene, CDR1 is SNHLY and CDR2 is FYNNEI. The length of the CDR3 is 15 residues. Germline trimming cut 2 bases from V and 4 bases from J; bases unmatched to any gene: 5. CDR3 sequence reads: CASSERGRLGNTIYF. Here the CDR3 DNA reads TGTGCCAGCAGTGAAAGGGGGCGTTTGGGAAACACCATATATTTT.

This clonotype was counted at least ten times. CDR3 in DNA: TGTGCCTGGAGTGTACAAAGCTACAATGAGCAGTTCTTC. This encodes CAWSVQSYNEQFF. The V gene is TRBV30, the J gene TRBJ2-1; D not certain. CDR1 is GTSNPN and CDR2 is SVGIG in the germline V gene (reference sequence). There are 13 residues in the CDR3. With 0 bases removed from V and 3 bases from J, the gap between germline ends came to 6 bases.

This clonotype showed up just a few times. The chain is built from TRBV7-8 and TRBJ1-2; no definite D call. V lost 5 bases and J 0 bases, leaving 13 bases between the germline ends. CDR3 length equals 15 residues. Germline assignment: CDR1 SGHVS and CDR2 FQNEAQ. CDR3 nucleotide sequence: TGTGCCAGCAGCCCAACCCGTTTAGCTAACTATGGCTACACCTTC. Translated: CASSPTRLANYGYTF. The whole variable domain, filled in from reference TRBV7-8 and TRBJ1-2, reads GAGVSQSPRYKVAKRGQDVALRCDPISGHVSLFWYQQALGQGPEFLTYFQNEAQLDKSGLPSDRFFAERPEGSVSTLKIQRTQQEDSAVYLCASSPTRLANYGYTFGSGTRLTVV.

This clonotype appeared many times. The CDR3 loop is CASSLSGTGARTEAFF. The CDR3 DNA is TGTGCCAGCAGCTTATCTGGGACGGGGGCGCGGACTGAAGCTTTCTTT. This sequence joins TRBV11-2 and TRBJ1-1, with a tentative D call TRBD1 (6 bases). V was trimmed by 2 bases and J by 5 bases, leaving 18 bases between them. The V gene's germline CDR1 is SGHAT and CDR2 FQNNGV. The CDR3 is made up of 16 amino acids.

This clonotype was detected only a few times. The chain recombines TRBV9 with TRBJ2-1; the match to TRBD2 covers 8 bases. Germline V gene sequence: CDR1 SGDLS, CDR2 YYNGEE. Trimming at V came to 0 bases and at J to 6 bases, leaving 11 bases not matched to a gene. CDR3 length equals 17 residues. The CDR3 protein is CASSVGGGAGGRNEQFF. The CDR3 nucleotides are TGTGCCAGCAGCGTAGGAGGCGGCGCGGGAGGCCGCAATGAGCAGTTCTTC. The complete variable domain, with remaining parts taken from reference TRBV9 and TRBJ2-1, reads DSGVTQTPKHLITATGQRVTLRCSPRSGDLSVYWYQQSLDQGLQFLIQYYNGEERAKGNILERFSAQQFPDLHSELNLSSLELGDSALYFCASSVGGGAGGRNEQFFGPGTRLTVL.